This is a list of T cell receptor beta chains from one sample in a study of CD8 T cells in ankylosing spondylitis. Via MiXCR, TCRdb re-called the 5' RACE reads, giving one row per CDR3 protein. The table lists 250,000 to 350,000 distinct CDR3 sequences, 20% to 25% of them singletons. The sample taken for sequencing was blood, either unsorted or a sorted T cell fraction (not recorded which). Source of these receptors: a female donor with ankylosing spondylitis or in good health (not recorded which). The CDR3 runs from the conserved cysteine through the conserved F or W.

TRBJ2-1,TRBV19,CASSIDLTGRGGTNNEQFF
TRBJ2-5,TRBV9,CASSVDPGAVETQYF
TRBJ2-3,TRBV28,CASSVVTGGTDTQYF
TRBJ2-7,TRBV7-2,CASTPIGQLGSYEQYF
TRBJ1-6,TRBV6-2/TRBV6-3,CASSYRTRNSPLHF
TRBJ2-2,TRBV25-1,CGSSGSGTSTGELFF
TRBJ1-1,TRBV5-1,CASSFHRGRSTEAFF
TRBJ2-3,TRBV3-1,CASSHSGVGTDTQYF
TRBJ2-7,TRBV12-3/TRBV12-4,CASSFSSATYEQYF
TRBJ1-1,TRBV19,CASSIATGGTEAFF
TRBJ2-1,TRBV7-6,CASSNVLAGGNEQFF
TRBJ1-5,TRBV5-5,CASSLGGTGDQPQHF
TRBJ1-5,TRBV2,CASSPGTGVRQPQHF
TRBJ2-1,TRBV7-6,CASSSTRGSYNEQFF
TRBJ2-3,TRBV5-1,CASSWSGTDTQYF
TRBJ1-4,TRBV15,CATSRDFPLKKLFF
TRBJ2-1,TRBV20-1,CSRRASGYNEQFF
TRBJ2-3,TRBV10-2,CASSPRVNTQYF
TRBJ2-1,TRBV6-5,CASARDTEQFF
TRBJ2-6,TRBV12-3/TRBV12-4,CASSDRDPGANVLTF
TRBJ2-3,TRBV28,CASGVAGTNTDTQYF
TRBJ2-5,TRBV20-1,CSATEAGKETQYF
TRBJ2-3,TRBV29-1,CSVRQVPSLTDTQYF
TRBJ2-1,TRBV7-2,CASSPGTSNYDEQFF